A selection of T cell receptor beta chains follows, all from one sample in a study of T-cell memory formation after mild COVID-19. TCRdb analysed the 5' RACE reads with MiXCR anew, one entry per CDR3 protein. There are about 170,000 distinct CDR3 sequences in the sample; about an eighth occur only once, and approximately 3.5% lies in the top ten. Sequenced material: PBMCs or a T cell subset sorted from them (not recorded which). Every receptor here comes from a man between 18 and 29 years old who had mild COVID-19 (a few samples of this study predate the infection). Cell type and time point are not known. Each CDR3 is given with its conserved first and last residue. Clone size appears in some rows only: once, few, many, or a class for an expanded clone.

V: TRBV2
size: .
CDR3: CASGSRSNEQFF

V: TRBV12-5
size: few
CDR3: CASGSGQGNTDTQYF

V: TRBV6-5
size: .
CDR3: CASSYLPGNEQYF

V: TRBV5-1
size: few
CDR3: CASSLLGRWQETQYF

V: TRBV11-2
size: few
CDR3: CASSLGQGQEALHF

V: TRBV5-1
size: few
CDR3: CASRRAPGGFGNTIYF

V: TRBV7-2
size: many
CDR3: CASSSGTRENQPQHF

V: TRBV12-3/TRBV12-4
size: many
CDR3: CASRNSGGSGELFF

V: TRBV7-2
size: many
CDR3: CASSLDQLDEQFF

V: TRBV27
size: .
CDR3: CASSLGAIQPQHF

V: TRBV3-1
size: .
CDR3: CASSQAGPQGGTEAFF

V: TRBV4-3
size: .
CDR3: CASSQDPGYTQYF

V: TRBV7-2
size: few
CDR3: CASSSLPDQPQHF

V: TRBV5-4
size: few
CDR3: CASSEEIQEFQETQYF

V: TRBV7-2
size: many
CDR3: CASSSDIRETQYF

V: TRBV6-1
size: .
CDR3: CASSDWGHLEPQHF

V: TRBV4-3
size: .
CDR3: CASSLLPPSGGAIDTQYF

V: TRBV6-6
size: .
CDR3: CASCRAPQPQHF

V: TRBV10-3
size: .
CDR3: CAISEPSWNTEAFF

V: TRBV4-1
size: few
CDR3: CASSRGGSGANVLTF

V: TRBV5-1
size: few
CDR3: CASSPYDSSTDTQYF

V: TRBV7-2
size: few
CDR3: CASSQGLAGKNIQYF

V: TRBV15
size: .
CDR3: CATSRDVAGSTDTQYF

V: TRBV7-2
size: .
CDR3: CASRRTGGEGYGYTF

V: TRBV28
size: few
CDR3: CASVATGVNTEAFF

V: TRBV4-1
size: few
CDR3: CASSQDPYQETQYF

V: TRBV20-1
size: .
CDR3: CSARGPRGKGYTF

V: TRBV7-6
size: few
CDR3: CASSLTWEETQYF

V: TRBV7-8
size: many
CDR3: CASSQRSSGANVLTF

V: TRBV28
size: many
CDR3: CASTRPHSGNTIYF